This T cell receptor beta chain stems from a study of T-cell memory formation after mild COVID-19. Via MiXCR, TCRdb re-called the 5' RACE reads, giving one row per CDR3 protein. Of about 360,000 distinct CDR3 sequences listed, around an eighth are singletons. The sample taken for sequencing was PBMCs or a T cell subset sorted from them (not recorded which). The clonotype was recovered from a man aged 18-30 years who had mild COVID-19 (a few samples of this study predate the infection). Cell type and time point are not known.

The CDR3 region has the DNA TGTGCCATCAGTCTGCTAGCGGGGTATGAGCAGTTCTTC. As protein: CAISLLAGYEQFF. The gene calls are TRBV10-3 and TRBJ2-1, with TRBD2 identical over 9 bases. The CDR3 is made up of 13 amino acids. Germline V CDR1 and CDR2: ENHRY, SYGVKD. The trim removed 5 bases at V and 8 bases at J, leaving 4 bases unmatched.